This T cell receptor (beta chain) was sequenced during a study of early T cells in non-severe SARS-CoV-2 infection. The wider study: Unsorted whole blood bulk RNA was sequenced, with unpaired chains. Study results and limitations: Anti-spike CD8 responses were favored in VDJdb matching, and private and CD4 specificities were missed.

The CDR3 runs 15 residues. V dropped 4 bases and J dropped 7 bases, with 17 bases sitting between them. Germline assignment: CDR1 KGHSH and CDR2 LQKENI. Each cDNA molecule carried a unique molecular identifier. TCRdb itself ran the 5' RACE reads through MiXCR, one entry per CDR3 protein. The sample has 45,000 to 60,000 distinct CDR3 sequences, less than 9.5% seen once. This clonotype was detected only a few times. What it binds is not known. The chain carries TRBV18 and TRBJ2-1; D might be TRBD1 (6 bases). The TCR sequence derives from an adult who was a healthcare worker with PCR-confirmed SARS-CoV-2 infection or an uninfected control (not recorded which). The sample was whole blood. DNA for the CDR3: TGTGCCAGCTCACTCAGGGGCGATAGTCGGAATGAGCAGTTCTTC. This codes for CASSLRGDSRNEQFF.